The clone carrying this TCR beta chain was found a few times. This sample is part of a study of cytomegalovirus exposure and HLA in healthy donors. The CDR3 contains 18 residues. Trimming cost V 5 bases and J 2 bases, with 24 bases left between them. Germline loops: CDR1 MDHEN, CDR2 SYDVKM. Primers for the PCR totalled 60 Vbeta and 13 Jbeta. Sequenced by immunoSEQ multiplex PCR; TCRdb stores in-frame clones only, minus some. The sample lists around 150,000 clones; roughly two thirds were seen once. This chain connects TRBV28 to TRBJ1-2; D gene unclear. Material for sequencing was PBMCs. The TCR originated in a woman younger than 45 in good health and CMV-seronegative. The CDR3 region is CASSLTTPGYAFNYGYTF. As DNA, the CDR3 is TGTGCCAGCAGTCTTACAACCCCAGGTTACGCTTTCAACTATGGCTACACCTTC.